The source of this T cell receptor (beta chain) is a study of regulatory T cells in long-lasting Graves disease. Documented time point: newly diagnosed GD, antithyroid drugs for less than 3 months. RNA isolated from PBMCs was used to make the TCR library. Notes on this clonotype: Since a far larger clone is one base different, this is likely a read error.

The CDR3 spans 14 residues. CDR1 SGHRS and CDR2 YFSETQ come from the germline V gene. iRepertoire HTBI primers and Arm-PCR of CDR3 regions built TCR beta libraries. TCRdb itself ran the multiplex PCR reads through MiXCR, one entry per CDR3 protein. The sample includes around 240,000 distinct CDR3 sequences, about 20% of them seen just once. These data were likewise used in another study, on T cells in Graves' hyperthyroidism and ophthalmopathy. That study adds: Clinical symptoms, serum thyroxine and TRAb, thyroid ultrasound and orbital computed tomography together formed the diagnostic basis.

The genes are TRBV5-1 and TRBJ2-7, with TRBD2 matching over 11 bases. This receptor was taken from a woman aged 25 to 39 with Graves disease. The sample was peripheral blood mononuclear cells (PBMCs), taken at new diagnosis, from a patient treated with antithyroid drugs. CDR3 DNA sequence: TGTGCCAGCAGCCTGACTAGCGGGACCTACGAGCAGTACTTC. This translates into CASSLTSGTYEQYF.